These 30 T cell receptor beta chains came from one sample sequenced in a study of patients and donors after allogeneic stem cell transplantation. TCRdb reprocessed the RT-PCR reads with MiXCR, giving one entry per CDR3 protein. The data contain fewer than 60,000 distinct CDR3 sequences, roughly 13% of them singletons. What was sequenced was blood, either unsorted or a sorted T cell fraction (not recorded which). These receptor sequences come from a human donor who was either an allogeneic HSCT recipient or a stem cell or donor lymphocyte infusion donor (not recorded which). It is not recorded whose cells these are; they may come from a transplant donor.

This clonotype has more than one count but fewer than ten. The junction does not match germline at one end; this may be a read error. The CDR3 spells CASSVAGAPDTQYF. The CDR3 DNA sequence: TGTGCCAGCAGCGTAGCAGGGGCCCCAGATACGCAGTATTTT. The gene calls are TRBV7-9 and TRBJ2-3; tentative D call: TRBD1 (6 bases). This CDR3 is built from 14 residues. Per germline, CDR1 SEHNR and CDR2 FQNEAQ (reference sequence).

The chain uses TRBV10-3 and TRBJ2-1; 11 positions match TRBD2. The CDR3 has 15 amino acids. V gave up 2 bases and J gave up 6 bases; unmatched junction bases: 3. Germline CDR1 is ENHRY and CDR2 is SYGVKD. CDR3 protein: CAISEASGRFNEQFF. The CDR3 DNA sequence: TGTGCCATCAGTGAGGCTAGCGGGAGGTTCAATGAGCAGTTCTTC.

The chain carries TRBV6-5 and TRBJ2-6; 9 bases map to TRBD1. The CDR3 consists of 15 residues. Germline V lookup: CDR1 MNHEY, CDR2 SVGAGI. Unmatched junction bases numbered 3, after V lost 5 bases and J lost 4 bases. CDR3 nucleotide sequence: TGTGCCAGCAGTACAGGGGGCACGGGGGCCAACGTCCTGACTTTC. Translating it yields CASSTGGTGANVLTF.

The chain couples TRBV14 to TRBJ2-7; 7 bases are a match to TRBD1. Germline values: CDR1 SGHDN, CDR2 FVKESK. Unmatched junction bases numbered 2, after V lost 2 bases and J lost 1 base. The CDR3 contains 14 residues. The DNA for the CDR3 is TGTGCCAGCAGCCAAATGACAGGGTCCTACGAGCAGTACTTC. It yields the protein CASSQMTGSYEQYF.

This clonotype came up a few times. V and J are TRBV6-5 and TRBJ2-7, with TRBD1 matching 9 bases. J gave up 0 bases and V 5 bases, and 8 bases lay outside the gene matches. The length of the CDR3 is 16 residues. Germline V lookup: CDR1 MNHEY, CDR2 SVGAGI. The CDR3 DNA sequence: TGTGCCAGCAGTACGCCTCGACAGGGGGTCTCCTACGAGCAGTACTTC. Its protein product is CASSTPRQGVSYEQYF.

In this sample, this clonotype turned up a few times. This chain uses TRBV10-3 with TRBJ2-2, with D maybe TRBD1 (5 bases). The V end was cut by 10 bases, the J end by 0 bases, with 18 bases between. CDR3 size: 16 residues. Germline V gene data show CDR1 as ENHRY and CDR2 as SYGVKD. The CDR3 here is CATIGVRGSNTGELFF. The CDR3 DNA reads TGTGCCACCATAGGGGTGCGCGGTTCGAACACCGGGGAGCTGTTTTTT.

The chain couples TRBV7-8 to TRBJ1-1; 9 bases map to TRBD1. This CDR3 contains 19 residues. J gave up 5 bases and V 5 bases, and 21 bases lay outside the gene matches. From germline, CDR1 is SGHVS and CDR2 FQNEAQ. The CDR3 nucleotides are TGTGCCAGCAGCCTAGAGCGTGTGGCGTGGGGACAGGGTGGAACTGAAGCTTTCTTT. This encodes CASSLERVAWGQGGTEAFF.

This chain uses TRBV2 with TRBJ1-4, with D unresolved. The length of the CDR3 is 14 residues. V lost 6 bases to trimming and J lost 3 bases, with 11 bases between them. Germline V lookup: CDR1 SNHLY, CDR2 FYNNEI. The CDR3: CASRASIANEKLFF. CDR3 DNA: TGTGCCAGCAGAGCAAGTATAGCTAATGAAAAACTGTTTTTT.

The rearrangement links TRBV11-2 to TRBJ2-7; no clear D. From germline, CDR1 is SGHAT and CDR2 FQNNGV. Trimming removed 5 bases at V and 2 bases at J, with 10 bases between. The CDR3 contains 13 residues. The CDR3 sequence: CASSPRSAYEQYF. CDR3 coding DNA: TGTGCCAGCAGCCCCCGATCCGCCTACGAGCAGTACTTC.

This clonotype was observed many times. This chain joins TRBV20-1 and TRBJ1-2; no clear D gene. Germline-derived CDR1 and CDR2 are DFQATT and SNEGSKA (reference sequence). The CDR3 covers 16 residues. V gave up 0 bases and J gave up 1 base, with 15 bases separating them. The CDR3 DNA follows: TGCAGTGCTAGAGATAGACCGTCACTCTTTAACTATGGCTACACCTTC. Residues: CSARDRPSLFNYGYTF.

This clonotype was counted between two and nine times. The J gene is TRBJ2-7, the V gene TRBV29-1; 9 positions match TRBD1. Germline lookup yields CDR1 SQVTM and CDR2 ANQGSEA. J was trimmed by 1 base and V by 3 bases; bases with no gene match: 10. The CDR3 has 16 residues. The CDR3 spells CSVEKRRTGDSYEQYF. As DNA, the CDR3 is TGCAGCGTTGAGAAGAGGCGGACAGGGGATTCCTACGAGCAGTACTTC.

This sequence joins TRBV6-5 and TRBJ2-7, with D possibly TRBD2 on 6 matching bases. The CDR3 covers 13 residues. The V end lost 5 bases, the J end lost 2 bases, and 10 bases lay between the germline ends. Germline CDR1 reads MNHEY; CDR2 reads SVGAGI. The CDR3 bases are TGTGCCAGCAGTCCCGGACTACCCTACGAGCAGTACTTC. It encodes CASSPGLPYEQYF.

This clonotype has only a few counts. V usage is TRBV14 and J usage is TRBJ2-6; D is ambiguous. V was clipped by 4 bases and J by 0 bases, with 13 bases between them. Germline CDR1 reads SGHDN; CDR2 reads FVKESK. CDR3 length: 17 amino acids. In nucleotides, the CDR3 is TGTGCCAGCAGCCCGAGGACCATCCCCTCTGGGGCCAACGTCCTGACTTTC. Its translation: CASSPRTIPSGANVLTF.

In its sample, this clonotype was seen a few times. This chain uses TRBV27 with TRBJ2-3; the match to TRBD2 covers 8 bases. The CDR3 totals 18 residues. Unmatched junction bases numbered 13, after V lost 3 bases and J lost 2 bases. From germline, CDR1 is MNHEY and CDR2 SMNVEV (reference sequence). The chain's CDR3 is CASSFRAYDGRATDTQYF. DNA for the CDR3: TGTGCCAGCAGTTTCCGTGCGTATGACGGGAGGGCCACAGATACGCAGTATTTT.

To note about this clonotype: Germline and junction disagree at one end, which may indicate a read error. The V and J genes are TRBV5-5 and TRBJ1-2; D remains unclear. This CDR3 region has 15 residues. The germline CDR1 and CDR2 sequences are SGHKS and YYEKEE (reference sequence). CDR3 residues: CASSFREGPWHGNTF. CDR3 in DNA: TGTGCCAGCAGCTTCCGGGAGGGCCCGTGGCATGGCAACACCTTC.

This clonotype was counted only a few times. This rearrangement joins TRBV20-1 to TRBJ2-1; D is undetermined. CDR1 is DFQATT and CDR2 is SNEGSKA in the germline V gene (reference sequence). The CDR3 spans 14 residues. Trimming left V 6 bases short and J 2 bases short, with 14 bases between. CDR3 nucleotides: TGCAGTGCCAGTGGTAGGACCCCCTACAATGAGCAGTTCTTC. Protein sequence: CSASGRTPYNEQFF.

The sample holds a few counts of this clonotype. The V gene is TRBV2, the J gene TRBJ2-7, with 8 bases identical to TRBD1. CDR1 and CDR2 (germline): SNHLY, FYNNEI. Unmatched junction bases numbered 7, after V lost 6 bases and J lost 3 bases. The CDR3 covers 14 residues. CDR3 DNA sequence: TGTGCCAGCAGCGCTGGACAGGGTAACTACGAGCAGTACTTC. This translates into CASSAGQGNYEQYF.

V usage is TRBV7-6 and J usage is TRBJ1-2; tentative D call: TRBD1 (5 bases). The CDR3 has 14 amino acids. V was pared by 2 bases and J by 8 bases, with 15 bases between. Germline values: CDR1 SGHVS, CDR2 FNYEAQ. Here the CDR3 reads CASSLSGPHDGYTF. CDR3 nucleotide sequence: TGTGCCAGCAGCTTATCGGGACCGCACGACGGCTACACCTTC.

This clonotype was found a few times. This chain connects TRBV15 to TRBJ1-1, with D possibly TRBD1 on 6 matching bases. Trimming cost V 4 bases and J 2 bases, with 8 bases left between them. Germline values: CDR1 LNHNV, CDR2 YYDKDF (reference sequence). The CDR3 length is 13 residues. As DNA, the CDR3 is TGTGCCACCAGCACGACAGGAAACACTGAAGCTTTCTTT. Residues: CATSTTGNTEAFF.

This clonotype was picked up many times. The CDR3 region has the DNA TGTGCCAGCAGCTTGGAGGGGGCTAGCGCAAGGAATCAGCCCCAGCATTTT. This sequence encodes CASSLEGASARNQPQHF. V and J are TRBV5-5 and TRBJ1-5; 7 positions agree with TRBD1. Germline V gene data show CDR1 as SGHKS and CDR2 as YYEKEE (reference sequence). The CDR3 spans 17 residues. With V trimmed by 0 bases and J by 4 bases, 10 bases remained unmatched.

This clonotype has a handful of counts. The chain joins TRBV7-6 to TRBJ2-2, with D possibly TRBD1 on 5 matching bases. CDR1 SGHVS and CDR2 FNYEAQ come from the germline V gene. This CDR3 comprises 16 residues. V was trimmed by 5 bases and J by 0 bases, leaving 13 bases between them. CDR3 sequence (DNA): TGTGCCAGCAGCCTAAGGCAGGGCCCGAACACCGGGGAGCTGTTTTTT. It yields the protein CASSLRQGPNTGELFF.

The chain is built from TRBV9 and TRBJ1-1; D not resolved. Trimming stripped 3 bases from V and 1 base from J, with 19 bases between. This CDR3 is built from 17 residues. The germline CDR1 and CDR2 sequences are SGDLS and YYNGEE. CDR3 loop: CASSARPSLGANTEAFF. CDR3 in DNA: TGTGCCAGCAGCGCGAGACCCAGTCTGGGCGCGAACACTGAAGCTTTCTTT.

This clonotype was seen at least ten times. The gene calls are TRBV20-1 and TRBJ1-6, with D possibly being TRBD1 (5 bases). V was clipped by 5 bases and J by 7 bases, with 18 bases between them. The V gene's germline CDR1 is DFQATT and CDR2 SNEGSKA (reference sequence). CDR3 length: 15 residues. CDR3 residues: CSASIPGLANSPLHF. CDR3 sequence (DNA): TGCAGTGCTTCCATTCCGGGACTGGCCAATTCACCCCTCCACTTT.

This clonotype was counted only a few times. V is TRBV5-1 and J is TRBJ2-3; unclear D gene. This CDR3 has 13 amino acids. Per germline, CDR1 SGHRS and CDR2 YFSETQ. The ends were cut back, 0 bases at V and 6 bases at J, with 8 bases in the middle. The CDR3 spells CASSLERKDTQYF. For the CDR3, the DNA is TGCGCCAGCAGCTTGGAAAGGAAGGATACGCAGTATTTT.

The chain carries TRBV5-6 and TRBJ2-5; a possible D gene is TRBD1 (7 bases). Germline loops: CDR1 SGHDT, CDR2 YYEEEE. The CDR3 runs 14 residues. V was trimmed by 4 bases and J by 5 bases, leaving 15 bases between them. Here the CDR3 DNA reads TGTGCCAGCAGCGGAGGGGGCGGCTGGGAGACCCAGTACTTC. Translating it yields CASSGGGGWETQYF.

This clonotype showed up just once. The V call is TRBV11-1, the J call TRBJ2-1; TRBD2 is a possible D gene (5 bases). The CDR3 length is 13 residues. Germline CDR1 SGHAT, CDR2 FQDESV (reference sequence). The germline V and J ends were trimmed by 3 bases and 8 bases, with 11 bases remaining between them. CDR3 DNA: TGTGCCAGCAGCTTGACCGGGGTCGATGAGCAGTTCTTC. Translating gives CASSLTGVDEQFF.

In its sample, this clonotype was seen many times. The V gene is TRBV5-1, the J gene TRBJ1-6; 8 positions agree with TRBD1. J gave up 9 bases and V 0 bases, and 2 bases lay outside the gene matches. CDR3 length: 14 residues. Germline CDR1 SGHRS, CDR2 YFSETQ. The CDR3 coding sequence is TGCGCCAGCAGCTTGGAGACAGGGGTTTCACCCCTCCACTTT. It codes for CASSLETGVSPLHF.

This chain uses TRBV24-1 with TRBJ2-2, with 15 bases aligning to TRBD2. The trim removed 3 bases at V and 5 bases at J, leaving 9 bases unmatched. CDR1 and CDR2 from the germline V gene are KGHDR and SFDVKD. This CDR3 has 19 residues. This CDR3 is CATSDPGLAGGPGTGELFF. DNA for the CDR3: TGTGCCACCAGTGATCCCGGACTAGCGGGAGGGCCTGGAACCGGGGAGCTGTTTTTT.

As regards this clonotype: At one boundary the junction diverges from the germline segment, which might be a read error. The chain uses TRBV5-1 and TRBJ2-2, with a tentative D call TRBD1 (6 bases). Per germline, CDR1 SGHRS and CDR2 YFSETQ. The CDR3 has 15 residues. CDR3 sequence reads: CASSLEQGFHGQLFF. In nucleotides, the CDR3 is TGCGCCAGCAGCTTGGAACAGGGTTTCCACGGGCAGCTGTTTTTT.

This clonotype appeared a few times. The rearrangement links TRBV28 to TRBJ2-7; D gene uncertain. The CDR3 is 13 amino acids. The V gene lost 3 bases and the J gene lost 4 bases, with 10 bases spanning the gap. Germline loops: CDR1 MDHEN, CDR2 SYDVKM. CDR3 DNA sequence: TGTGCCAGCAGTTTCCAACCTCTTTACGAGCAGTACTTC. This codes for CASSFQPLYEQYF.